The next 17 T cell receptor beta chains were all read from a single sample in a study of blood T cells in healthy people across ages (dated by TCRdb to about 2015). Preparation of the library involved 5' RACE. This sample was sequenced with an Illumina HiSeq 2500. A second PCR of about 6 to 11 cycles was run with a J-beta primer mix and a sample-barcoded 5' primer. TCRdb reprocessing: public reads trimmed at Q25 with fastp, clones called with MiXCR, in-frame beta chains kept. Records with the same CDR3 protein are collapsed into one entry carrying the most frequent genes and DNA. A total of roughly 700,000 distinct CDR3 sequences appear in this sample, roughly 25% of them only once. The ten top clones hold more than 7.5% of the sample. These data were likewise used in another study, on T cells of mothers and their children.

Sequencing was performed on blood. These receptors were collected from a boy younger than 18 in good health.

This clonotype turned up a few times. V usage is TRBV27 and J usage is TRBJ2-3; no definite D call. Germline CDR1 MNHEY, CDR2 SMNVEV (reference sequence). Trimming left V 2 bases short and J 1 base short, with 7 bases between. The length of the CDR3 is 14 residues. This CDR3 reads CASSLDVGTDTQYF. CDR3 DNA: TGTGCCAGCAGTTTAGATGTGGGCACAGATACGCAGTATTTT.

This clonotype was seen a few times. V usage is TRBV24-1 and J usage is TRBJ2-3; tentative D call: TRBD1 (5 bases). The CDR3 sequence is 14 residues long. Germline V CDR1 and CDR2: KGHDR, SFDVKD. Trimming removed 7 bases at V and 1 base at J, with 11 bases between. CDR3 amino acids: CATSPDKGTDTQYF. The CDR3 region has the DNA TGTGCCACCAGCCCGGACAAAGGCACAGATACGCAGTATTTT.

This clonotype was counted only a few times. The V call is TRBV12-5, the J call TRBJ2-7, with D maybe TRBD1 (6 bases). This CDR3 is 15 amino acids long. Germline-derived CDR1 and CDR2 are LGHNT and FRNRAP. V was clipped by 1 base and J by 1 base, with 11 bases between them. CDR3 DNA: TGTGCTAGTGGTTTGGCAGACAGGATTTCCTACGAGCAGTACTTC. It specifies CASGLADRISYEQYF.

This clonotype was seen a handful of times. The rearrangement links TRBV7-2 to TRBJ2-3; 7 bases map to TRBD1. This CDR3 has 13 amino acids. The junction had 6 bases not matched to a gene; V was cut back by 8 bases and J by 4 bases. The germline V gene encodes CDR1 SGHTA and CDR2 FQGNSA. The chain's CDR3 is CASVQGSPDTQYF. CDR3 nucleotide sequence: TGTGCCAGCGTACAGGGGAGTCCAGATACGCAGTATTTT.

This clonotype was counted a few times. This chain links TRBV7-2 with TRBJ2-7; 8 nucleotides match TRBD2. There are 13 residues in the CDR3. Germline lookup yields CDR1 SGHTA and CDR2 FQGNSA. After removal of 5 bases from V and 6 bases from J, the junction contained 6 bases not matched to a gene. CDR3 coding DNA: TGTGCCAGCAGCCCAGGGAGCGGGGGCGAGCAGTACTTC. It encodes CASSPGSGGEQYF.

The gene calls are TRBV4-1 and TRBJ2-2, with D tentatively TRBD2 (5 bases). Germline CDR1 is MGHRA and CDR2 is YSYEKL. With 1 base removed from V and 4 bases from J, the gap between germline ends came to 13 bases. This CDR3 comprises 16 residues. The chain's CDR3 is CASSQVARGRTGELFF. In DNA, the CDR3 is TGCGCCAGCAGCCAAGTAGCTCGAGGGCGCACCGGGGAGCTGTTTTTT.

The rearrangement links TRBV27 to TRBJ2-2; TRBD2 agrees at 8 bases. Germline values: CDR1 MNHEY, CDR2 SMNVEV (reference sequence). This CDR3 is 17 amino acids long. Trimming took 1 base from V and 6 from J; bases not matched to a gene: 10. As DNA, the CDR3 is TGTGCCAGCAGTTTATGGCTTCTCGGCGGGGGGTCCGGGGAGCTGTTTTTT. Its translation is CASSLWLLGGGSGELFF.

This clonotype was found a few times. The chain uses TRBV29-1 and TRBJ1-1; 8 positions match TRBD1. V trimming: 5 bases; J trimming: 0 bases; junction bases outside the gene matches: 11. Per the germline V gene, CDR1 is SQVTM and CDR2 is ANQGSEA. This CDR3 contains 16 residues. The CDR3 bases are TGCAGCGTTCCGGGGCGTAAGGACAGGGTGAACACTGAAGCTTTCTTT. This codes for CSVPGRKDRVNTEAFF. The full variable domain, with the rest looked up from reference TRBV29-1 and TRBJ1-1, is SAVISQKPSRDICQRGTSLTIQCQVDSQVTMMFWYRQQPGQSLTLIATANQGSEATYESGFVIDKFPISRPNLTFSTLTVSNMSPEDSSIYLCSVPGRKDRVNTEAFFGQGTRLTVV.

This clonotype was recorded a few times. The V call is TRBV7-9, the J call TRBJ2-1, with D uncertain. The CDR3 extends over 17 amino acids. Trimming took 1 base from V and 0 from J, leaving 13 bases between them. CDR1 is SEHNR, CDR2 FQNEAQ, per germline (reference sequence). This CDR3 is CASSLGPPMSSYNEQFF. CDR3 nucleotides: TGTGCCAGCAGCTTAGGACCTCCTATGAGCTCCTACAATGAGCAGTTCTTC.

The gene calls are TRBV29-1 and TRBJ1-2; 11 nucleotides align to TRBD1. CDR1 and CDR2 (germline): SQVTM, ANQGSEA. J was trimmed by 7 bases and V by 8 bases; bases with no gene match: 6. CDR3 length: 12 amino acids. The CDR3 sequence: CSLPGQGGGYTF. CDR3 coding DNA: TGCAGCTTACCGGGACAGGGGGGTGGCTACACCTTC. Combining the CDR3 with reference TRBV29-1 and TRBJ1-2 gives the whole variable domain SAVISQKPSRDICQRGTSLTIQCQVDSQVTMMFWYRQQPGQSLTLIATANQGSEATYESGFVIDKFPISRPNLTFSTLTVSNMSPEDSSIYLCSLPGQGGGYTFGSGTRLTVV.

A few counts support this clonotype. CDR3 bases: TGTGCCAGCAGCTGGGCAGGGCTGCACACTGAAGCTTTCTTT. Translated: CASSWAGLHTEAFF. The chain combines TRBV7-2 with TRBJ1-1; D is possibly TRBD1 (5 bases). The CDR3 is made up of 14 amino acids. CDR1 is SGHTA and CDR2 is FQGNSA in the germline V gene. V gave up 4 bases and J gave up 3 bases, with 12 bases separating them.

There are many counts of this clonotype. The chain joins TRBV7-8 to TRBJ2-2; 9 positions agree with TRBD1. The CDR3 runs 15 residues. Germline V gene data show CDR1 as SGHVS and CDR2 as FQNEAQ. Unmatched junction bases numbered 2, after V lost 5 bases and J lost 1 base. The DNA for the CDR3 is TGTGCCAGCAGCCCGGACAGGGGGAACACCGGGGAGCTGTTTTTT. This gives the protein CASSPDRGNTGELFF.

The chain joins TRBV5-1 to TRBJ2-5; D remains ambiguous. The CDR3 runs to 15 residues. Germline CDR1 and CDR2: SGHRS and YFSETQ. Between the trimmed V and J ends, which lost 3 bases and 3 bases, there was a span of 15 bases. The CDR3 here is CASSWVLSGEETQYF. For the CDR3, the DNA is TGCGCCAGCAGCTGGGTTCTGTCTGGCGAAGAGACCCAGTACTTC.

This rearrangement joins TRBV27 to TRBJ1-2, with 8 nucleotides matching TRBD1. Germline assignment: CDR1 MNHEY and CDR2 SMNVEV (reference sequence). CDR3 length: 14 amino acids. V lost 9 bases and J lost 4; bases outside the gene matches: 10. This CDR3 is CASRLGGQVYGYTF. In DNA, the CDR3 is TGTGCCAGTCGATTGGGGGGACAGGTCTATGGCTACACCTTC.

This clonotype has more than one count but fewer than ten. V usage is TRBV7-6 and J usage is TRBJ2-3; D may be TRBD2 (5 bases). CDR1 SGHVS and CDR2 FNYEAQ come from the germline V gene. The CDR3 runs 15 residues. V gave up 2 bases and J gave up 6 bases, with 15 bases separating them. CDR3 amino acids: CASSLSGSIPDTQYF. CDR3 bases: TGTGCCAGCAGCTTAAGCGGTTCCATTCCGGATACGCAGTATTTT.

This clonotype was observed a handful of times. The chain carries TRBV7-9 and TRBJ2-7; no reliable D call. Germline V gene lookup returns CDR1 SEHNR and CDR2 FQNEAQ (reference sequence). V lost 5 bases to trimming and J lost 0 bases, with 8 bases between them. The CDR3 spans 13 residues. DNA of the CDR3: TGTGCCAGCAGCCCTTACAGCTCCTACGAGCAGTACTTC. Amino acid sequence: CASSPYSSYEQYF.

In this sample, this clonotype turned up a few times. V usage is TRBV7-2 and J usage is TRBJ2-3, with 10 nucleotides matching TRBD2. Germline lookup yields CDR1 SGHTA and CDR2 FQGNSA. With V trimmed by 4 bases and J by 8 bases, 9 bases remained unmatched. The CDR3 runs to 15 residues. The CDR3 DNA reads as TGTGCCAGCAGCTGGAGCGGGGGGGCCGAAGGTACGCAGTATTTT. Protein: CASSWSGGAEGTQYF.